These T cell receptor beta chains were read from a single sample in a study of T cell responses to AZD1222 COVID-19 vaccine. Method: immunoSEQ multiplex PCR; TCRdb's copy keeps in-frame clones and lacks some. Of 150,000 or so clones in the sample, 91% were seen once. The specimen was peripheral blood, collected on day 0 of AZD1222 vaccination. The receptors derive from an adult in good health. Both conserved end residues are trimmed from each CDR3.

V gene: TRBV10-3
CDR3 protein: AIIEGKSSGNTIY

V gene: TRBV21-1
CDR3 protein: ASSIMSGRSPYSYNEQF

V gene: TRBV2
CDR3 protein: ASSERLRGADTGELF

V gene: TRBV2
CDR3 protein: ASSPWNTEAF

V gene: TRBV21-1
CDR3 protein: ASSTVFSWNQPQH

V gene: TRBV7-7
CDR3 protein: ASSLFAGETQY

V gene: TRBV7-2
CDR3 protein: ASSLTSGGGRVRIYEQY

V gene: TRBV30
CDR3 protein: AWSENEGEKLF

V gene: TRBV11-3
CDR3 protein: ASSWGGRINSPLH

V gene: TRBV19
CDR3 protein: ASSSGQGFTGELF

V gene: TRBV19
CDR3 protein: ASTRTSGRVHNEQF

V gene: TRBV2
CDR3 protein: ASSPEGTNYGYT

V gene: TRBV19
CDR3 protein: ASKLGTGASSLH

V gene: TRBV27
CDR3 protein: ASSPGSRGLNTEAF

V gene: TRBV6-5
CDR3 protein: ASSFRTGGNSPLH

V gene: TRBV4-3
CDR3 protein: ASSRYREGSPLH

V gene: TRBV5-1
CDR3 protein: ASSSANPPYEQY

V gene: TRBV30
CDR3 protein: AWSDTGGTEAF

V gene: TRBV18
CDR3 protein: ASSPAQMVSVQAEQY

V gene: TRBV10-3
CDR3 protein: AISRLQGAYEQY

V gene: TRBV9
CDR3 protein: ASSPSPGSTYEQY

V gene: TRBV11-3
CDR3 protein: ASSLAGAYNEQF

V gene: TRBV19
CDR3 protein: ASSGQTNPEEKLF

V gene: TRBV6-6
CDR3 protein: ASSFGRGYEQY

V gene: TRBV29-1
CDR3 protein: SVADRVSEQY

V gene: TRBV6-5
CDR3 protein: ASSYSISGQGAF

V gene: TRBV11-2
CDR3 protein: ASSLVSGEQF

V gene: TRBV20-1
CDR3 protein: SARNLAVQY

V gene: TRBV12-3/TRBV12-4
CDR3 protein: ASSLAANTEAF

V gene: TRBV18
CDR3 protein: ASSPAGTGNTIY

V gene: TRBV7-9
CDR3 protein: ASSLGRDQPQH

V gene: TRBV15
CDR3 protein: ATSRLTGRTEAF

V gene: TRBV5-5
CDR3 protein: ASSGNRVGVNTEAF

V gene: TRBV6-5
CDR3 protein: ASQAASGGFTEAF

V gene: TRBV18
CDR3 protein: ASSPGRPNQPQH

V gene: TRBV7-8
CDR3 protein: ASSLTPGAPTIYGYT

V gene: TRBV21-1
CDR3 protein: ASSKGAGGLPAVNTGELF

V gene: TRBV4-3
CDR3 protein: ASSQEVGLAGGPGNEQF

V gene: TRBV18
CDR3 protein: ASSPSGRGPSGGYT

V gene: TRBV11-3
CDR3 protein: ASSSFPGQGRGYT

V gene: TRBV13
CDR3 protein: ASSSGDQPQH

V gene: TRBV7-3
CDR3 protein: ASSLAPGQGLNTEAF